These 19 T cell receptor beta chains were sequenced from one sample in a study of T-cell reconstitution after alpha-beta-depleted transplantation in children (dated by TCRdb to 2016 to 2018). Receptor libraries were prepared by PCR. Sequencing instrument: Illumina HiSeq 2500. To normalize quantification of the TCRbeta repertoire, the TCR libraries were built with molecular barcoding that relied on unique molecular identifiers. In TCRdb, the public reads were trimmed at Q25 with fastp and aligned with MiXCR, with productive beta chains retained. Each entry merges the rows of one CDR3 protein and shows their most common DNA and genes. Present in this sample are 200,000 to 250,000 distinct CDR3 sequences, roughly 8.3% of which were seen just once. In total, the top ten clones hold 35% to 40% of the sample. Taken with the paper, the label for treatment or condition translates to: allogeneic hematopoietic cell transplantation with graft depleted of TCRalphabeta T cells and CD19 B cells.

The sequencing used PBMCs, mostly from graft donor cells, collected 360 days after TCRalphabeta/CD19-depleted stem cell transplant. The receptors originated from a male patient between 2 and 10 years old who had a stem cell transplant for acute myeloid leukemia, so the T cells may come from the graft donor.

This clonotype has more than one count but fewer than ten. This chain's CDR3 is CASSSSRDRVSTEAFF. The CDR3, as DNA: TGCGCCAGCAGCTCGTCCCGGGACAGGGTGAGCACTGAAGCTTTCTTT. V and J are TRBV5-1 and TRBJ1-1; 9 bases line up with TRBD1. Per germline, CDR1 SGHRS and CDR2 YFSETQ. The CDR3 runs 16 residues. Germline trimming cut 3 bases from V and 4 bases from J; bases unmatched to any gene: 10.

The chain uses TRBV12-3 or TRBV12-4 and TRBJ2-2; 8 bases line up with TRBD1. V dropped 6 bases and J dropped 1; count of bases not matched to a gene: 7. The CDR3 contains 16 residues. This CDR3 reads CASRPAGGENTGELFF. CDR3 DNA sequence: TGTGCCAGCAGACCCGCAGGGGGCGAGAACACCGGGGAGCTGTTTTTT.

In its sample, this clonotype was seen many times. The rearrangement links TRBV18 to TRBJ2-7, with D hard to call. Germline V gene data show CDR1 as KGHSH and CDR2 as LQKENI. The CDR3 contains 12 residues. Trimming pared 6 bases from V and 4 bases from J, leaving 10 bases between. The CDR3 coding sequence is TGTGCCAGCTCCCCGGTTACGTACGAGCAGTACTTC. Protein sequence: CASSPVTYEQYF.

This clonotype was seen a handful of times. J is TRBJ2-1 and V is TRBV6-2 or TRBV6-3; TRBD2 might be the D (5 bases). Germline V lookup: CDR1 MNHEY, CDR2 SVGEGT. The CDR3 is made up of 14 amino acids. Trimming took off 5 bases at V and 1 base at J, with 9 bases between the two ends. The CDR3 here is CASSNGLSYNEQFF. CDR3 nucleotide sequence: TGTGCCAGCAGTAACGGACTGTCCTACAATGAGCAGTTCTTC.

The rearrangement uses TRBV19 and TRBJ2-1; D unclear. Germline V lookup: CDR1 LNHDA, CDR2 SQIVND (reference sequence). The ends were cut back, 2 bases at V and 9 bases at J, with 8 bases in the middle. There are 12 residues in the CDR3. The DNA of the CDR3 is TGTGCCAGTAGTATACCTGGGTTTGAGCAGTTCTTC. It yields the protein CASSIPGFEQFF.

This clonotype was recorded a few times. The V and J genes are TRBV30 and TRBJ2-3; tentative D call: TRBD2 (6 bases). V was clipped by 5 bases and J by 2 bases, with 11 bases between them. The CDR3 loop spans 13 amino acids. From germline, CDR1 is GTSNPN and CDR2 SVGIG (reference sequence). CDR3 in amino acids: CAWAEGLTDTQYF. For the CDR3, the DNA is TGTGCCTGGGCGGAGGGACTCACAGATACGCAGTATTTT.

This clonotype was detected ten times or more. This sequence joins TRBV27 and TRBJ1-4; 9 bases align to TRBD1. CDR1 is MNHEY, CDR2 SMNVEV, per germline (reference sequence). The J segment lost 9 bases and the V segment lost 3 bases, leaving 14 bases of the junction unmatched. The CDR3 sequence is 17 residues long. CDR3 residues: CASSFTVSWDRDQKLFF. The CDR3 region has the DNA TGTGCCAGCAGTTTCACCGTGTCATGGGACAGGGATCAAAAACTGTTTTTT. Full variable domain (remainder filled in from reference TRBV27 and TRBJ1-4): EAQVTQNPRYLITVTGKKLTVTCSQNMNHEYMSWYRQDPGLGLRQIYYSMNVEVTDKGDVPEGYKVSRKEKRNFPLILESPSPNQTSLYFCASSFTVSWDRDQKLFFGSGTQLSVL.

A few counts support this clonotype. The gene calls are TRBV5-6 and TRBJ2-3, with TRBD2 identical over 8 bases. Trimming at V came to 4 bases and at J to 5 bases, leaving 9 bases not matched to a gene. Germline V gene data show CDR1 as SGHDT and CDR2 as YYEEEE. The CDR3 extends over 15 amino acids. The chain's CDR3 is CASSRIAGKGDTQYF. CDR3 DNA sequence: TGTGCCAGCAGCCGGATAGCGGGGAAGGGAGATACGCAGTATTTT.

The chain links TRBV20-1 to TRBJ2-2; D is ambiguous. V lost 3 bases to trimming and J lost 7 bases, with 12 bases between them. This CDR3 is built from 13 residues. Germline CDR1 and CDR2: DFQATT and SNEGSKA (reference sequence). In DNA, the CDR3 is TGCAGTGCTAGTGATGGTTCGGACGGGGAGCTGTTTTTT. Translation: CSASDGSDGELFF.

This clonotype was counted many times. V is TRBV7-2 and J is TRBJ2-1; a possible D gene is TRBD2 (5 bases). V lost 0 bases to trimming and J lost 8 bases, with 17 bases between them. The CDR3 is 16 amino acids. Germline V lookup: CDR1 SGHTA, CDR2 FQGNSA. Written as DNA, the CDR3 is TGTGCCAGCAGCTTAGCGCCGGGGAACGGACGGGATGAGCAGTTCTTC. Its translation is CASSLAPGNGRDEQFF.

This clonotype has just a few counts. CDR3 in DNA: TGCGCCAGCAGCCCCCTACCCGCGGGACTGGGGAATGAGCAGTTCTTC. Translated, it gives CASSPLPAGLGNEQFF. The chain is built from TRBV4-3 and TRBJ2-1, with D possibly TRBD2 on 6 matching bases. Trimming left V 4 bases short and J 7 bases short, with 20 bases between. The CDR3 sequence is 16 residues long. CDR1 and CDR2 from the germline V gene are LGHNA and YSLEER.

This clonotype was found a few times. The CDR3 sequence: CSVAQGSILGTEAFF. The CDR3 coding sequence is TGCAGCGTTGCACAGGGTAGTATTTTAGGCACTGAAGCTTTCTTT. This chain links TRBV29-1 with TRBJ1-1, with D perhaps TRBD1 (6 bases). Germline lookup yields CDR1 SQVTM and CDR2 ANQGSEA. Trimming left V 4 bases short and J 4 bases short, with 19 bases between. This CDR3 comprises 15 residues.

The genes are TRBV20-1 and TRBJ2-7; D is perhaps TRBD2 (6 bases). Trimming pared 8 bases from V and 0 bases from J, leaving 17 bases between. The CDR3 is 14 residues long. Germline CDR1 DFQATT, CDR2 SNEGSKA (reference sequence). The CDR3 reads CSPTGPGVSYEQYF. Here the CDR3 DNA reads TGCAGTCCTACTGGACCGGGGGTCTCCTACGAGCAGTACTTC.

V gene TRBV12-3 or TRBV12-4 combines with J gene TRBJ2-5; unclear D gene. With 5 bases removed from V and 1 base from J, the gap between germline ends came to 14 bases. The CDR3 loop spans 15 amino acids. The CDR3 DNA follows: TGTGCCAGCAGTACCCGGTCAACCCTCCAAGAGACCCAGTACTTC. It is translated as CASSTRSTLQETQYF.

This clonotype has more than one count but fewer than ten. The chain employs TRBV29-1 and TRBJ2-1; perhaps D is TRBD1 or TRBD2 (5 bases each). The CDR3 consists of 14 residues. Germline V gives CDR1 SQVTM, CDR2 ANQGSEA. Between the trimmed V and J ends, which lost 4 bases and 8 bases, there was a span of 18 bases. In DNA, the CDR3 is TGCAGCGTTGCCCCGGGACCAATTACAGATGAGCAGTTCTTC. Residues: CSVAPGPITDEQFF.

The chain links TRBV6-5 to TRBJ1-5, with D unclear. V was trimmed by 0 bases and J by 9 bases, leaving 15 bases between them. The CDR3 spans 15 residues. The germline V gene encodes CDR1 MNHEY and CDR2 SVGAGI. CDR3 sequence (DNA): TGTGCCAGCAGTTACTCGAAAGACACTCGACGGCCCCAGCATTTT. It is translated as CASSYSKDTRRPQHF.

The sample holds a few counts of this clonotype. The chain joins TRBV5-1 to TRBJ2-7; D is perhaps TRBD1 (5 bases). Looked up from germline, CDR1 is SGHRS and CDR2 is YFSETQ. V lost 1 base, J lost 3 bases, and 11 bases lay in between. The CDR3 length is 14 residues. The CDR3 loop is CASSLRQGNYEQYF. The CDR3 DNA follows: TGCGCCAGCAGCTTGAGGCAGGGCAACTACGAGCAGTACTTC.

This clonotype was found a few times. The rearrangement joins TRBV7-9 to TRBJ1-1, with 7 bases identical to TRBD1. Germline CDR1 SEHNR, CDR2 FQNEAQ (reference sequence). CDR3 length: 15 residues. Trimming removed 4 bases from V and 6 bases from J; junction bases left unmatched: 11. The CDR3 DNA is TGTGCCAGCAGCTCCCCTACGACAGGGCGGCCTGAAGCTTTCTTT. Its translation: CASSSPTTGRPEAFF.

V is TRBV5-1 and J is TRBJ2-3, with 9 nucleotides matching TRBD2. Germline V gene sequence: CDR1 SGHRS, CDR2 YFSETQ. The CDR3 runs to 16 residues. The trim removed 5 bases at V and 1 base at J, leaving 8 bases unmatched. The CDR3 nucleotides read TGCGCCAGCAGTTCCGGGACTAGCAGCCGCACAGATACGCAGTATTTT. Amino acid sequence: CASSSGTSSRTDTQYF. Filled out from reference TRBV5-1 and TRBJ2-3, the complete variable domain reads KAGVTQTPRYLIKTRGQQVTLSCSPISGHRSVSWYQQTPGQGLQFLFEYFSETQRNKGNFPGRFSGRQFSNSRSEMNVSTLELGDSALYLCASSSGTSSRTDTQYFGPGTRLTVL.